The T cell receptor beta chain described here comes from a study of T-cell reconstitution after alpha-beta-depleted transplantation in children. The length of the CDR3 is 16 residues. Germline V lookup: CDR1 SGHVS, CDR2 FNYEAQ. Trimming shortened V by 1 base and J by 1 base, and 13 bases separated the two germline ends. Unique molecular identifiers featured in how the TCRbeta library was prepared. TCRdb fed the PCR reads into MiXCR, producing one record per CDR3 protein. The profile shows about 540,000 distinct CDR3 sequences, around 17% of them singletons. This clonotype was counted a few times. This chain connects TRBV7-6 to TRBJ1-1, with a weak D call TRBD1 (5 bases). Sequenced here: PBMCs from the stem cell graft donor, sampled from the stem cell graft. The clonotype originates from a human donor who donated a stem cell graft to a child with acute lymphoblastic leukemia. The CDR3 region is CASSLGSSGANTEAFF. CDR3 coding DNA: TGTGCCAGCAGCTTAGGCTCCTCCGGGGCGAACACTGAAGCTTTCTTT.